This TCR beta chain was obtained from a study of cytomegalovirus exposure and HLA in healthy donors (dated by TCRdb to 2017 to 2019). The study in broad terms: According to an earlier analysis of around 600 of the donors, about 179 million T cells yielded 90 million to 130 million unique TCR beta sequences and 276 Gb of sequence data. An early release that covered around 590 HLA-typed donors contained 300 to 350 gigabases of sequencing data and 85 million to 100 million unique TCR sequences. The genetic ancestry cluster associated with self-reported Caucasian donors included 70% to 85% of the 398 genotyped donors. The study was designed to test whether signatures of past pathogen exposure could be identified by cataloging public T cell receptors. The study used immunosequencing to profile the T cell repertoires of several hundred subjects and linked those repertoires to cytomegalovirus serostatus. Besides the first cohort of around 700 subjects, a separate validation cohort made up of around 120 different subjects was used. The study combined high-throughput TCR immunosequencing, statistical association of individual TCRs with disease status, and machine learning to predict cytomegalovirus infection status. A later analysis re-analyzed previously published TCR beta repertoires from 650 to 800 donors and added high-resolution HLA genotyping to study TCR occurrence patterns. Rather than using new phenotypic data, the later analysis identified candidate immune exposures from TCR beta sequences and from how often those sequences occurred across donors. In an earlier analysis of 500 to 650 of the donors, high-throughput TCR beta sequencing was used to judge whether each TCR beta V gene segment behaved as functional or pseudogenic. Donor age, sex, ethnicity and CMV serostatus were compiled alongside the repertoire data. Genome-wide SNP genotypes for about 55% of the roughly 670 donors were used in a later genetic analysis, which treated that subset as a discovery cohort. Every repertoire in the discovery cohort had been generated on one and the same sequencing platform. Both class I and class II loci were covered by HLA typing, at four-digit resolution. The number of typed donors differed by locus: roughly 629-640 for A, B, C, DRB1 and DQB1; about 520 for DQA1; 606 for DPA1; and some 430 for DPB1. Four to six DR-DQ haplotypes were handled as single units for association and clustering, since linkage in the cohort was strong. On average, over 200,000 unique TCR beta nucleotide sequences were sequenced per donor among about 400 genotyped donors of the cohort, with roughly 18% of those sequences being non-productive. The investigation overall reported the following: An earlier analysis of around 540 of the donors showed that most TCR beta V segments appeared in productive rearrangements either about 87% or about 30% of the time, which broadly matched IMGT annotations. V-gene and J-gene trimming of TCR beta chains was associated with a missense DCLRE1C variant in a later genetic analysis, and the association was replicated in an independent cohort. Most TCR sequences were seen in very few donors, while some public TCRs were found in many individuals. Because HLA typing was unavailable for some donors at each locus, only the typed subset was used in association tests. The only immune exposure information available for the cohort was CMV serostatus. Cytomegalovirus status was reported to be diagnosed by the classifier with high specificity and sensitivity in both the original and validation cohorts. Presence/absence analyses assumed roughly uniform sequencing depth across donors, an assumption that may not hold. In the study, some 160 TCR beta chains were listed as associated with cytomegalovirus. In a later analysis, HLA-associated TCR beta chains showed more clonal expansion and lower generation probabilities than non-associated chains that were equally common. It was suggested by the authors that the approach could potentially be generalized to other disease states and immunological phenotypes. In a later analysis, most CMV-associated TCR beta chains were found to appear HLA-restricted, with HLA associations seemingly driven largely by CMV exposure. The 87-base-pair reads could not distinguish some IMGT-functional V segments, including TRBV6-2 and TRBV6-3, so those segments were excluded. The cohort was sequenced for TCR beta chains only, and without alpha or paired-chain data the features that could be detected were limited. A cluster of highly shared sequence variants was judged likely to be a technical artifact of the sequencing pipeline. In a later analysis, the rate of TCR association differed among HLA loci, with DRB1 alleles having the most associated TCRs and HLA-C alleles having the fewest. A further reported finding was that TCR beta sequences accurately predicted the HLA-A and HLA-B alleles for most subjects in the first cohort. When HLA alleles, especially DR and DQ, strongly co-occurred, attributing TCR associations to individual alleles was difficult. Compared with the approximately 670-donor mean, donors in an Asian-associated ancestry cluster had fewer N-insertions in productive TCRs, according to a later genetic analysis. Correlated functional status among segregating V segments might be attributable to linkage disequilibrium, but an unknown experimental factor could not be ruled out. At a false discovery rate of 0.05, a later analysis linked 16,951 TCR beta sequences to specific HLA alleles. Because counts were too low, 15 to 20 rarely observed V segments, including chromosome 9 orphons, were excluded from the earlier analysis of some 590 of the donors. A later analysis reported that several top co-occurrence clusters appeared linked to parvovirus B19, influenza, CMV and Epstein-Barr virus. Three of the identified cytomegalovirus-associated TCR beta chains were confirmed in vitro to be specific for cytomegalovirus antigens.

In total, 600 or so healthy bone marrow donors made up the cohort. Cohort members were all nominally healthy when sampled, although unrecorded immune exposures were likely present. The donor tested CMV seropositive, placing the donor among the approximately 290 seropositive members of the cohort. A peripheral blood sample was collected from each donor, and TCR beta sequencing was performed on peripheral blood mononuclear cells. Genomic DNA extraction from the blood cell samples was performed with the Qiagen DNeasy Blood Extraction Kit. In the germline V gene (reference sequence), CDR1 corresponds to SEHNR and CDR2 to FQNEAQ. The CDR3 numbers 16 residues from cysteine through phenylalanine. Just CDR3 DNA is preserved here, 48 bases in frame from base 1. Unmatched junction bases come to 13, with V trimmed by 5 bases and J by 4 bases. Receptor amplification or capture employed the immunoSEQ multiplex PCR assay. For the multiplex PCR, a mixture combining 60 forward primers for TCR Vbeta segments and 13 reverse primers for TCR Jbeta segments was used. The CDR3 region of rearranged TCR beta genes was amplified from genomic DNA with a multiplex PCR assay. On the Illumina HiSeq System, the amplified TCR beta libraries were sequenced as 87-base-pair reads. The paper's processing steps were these. In a later analysis, about 80 million unique TCR beta chains were counted across the 650 to 700 repertoires, and approximately 11 million of these chains were shared by at least two donors. To remove PCR and sequencing errors, raw reads were error-corrected and collapsed into unique sequences using a nearest-neighbor algorithm that merged closely related sequences. Alignment of CDR3 sequences to IMGT reference sequences was used to assign V, D and J gene segments. For a sequence to be retained, a match of at least six nucleotides to both a V gene segment and a J gene segment was required. Rearrangements were classified as productive when the CDR3 lacked stop codons and remained in frame with V and J, and all other rearrangements were classified as non-productive. CDR3 was defined according to IMGT convention as the region running from the second conserved V-encoded cysteine to the conserved J-encoded phenylalanine. Sequences without an unambiguous match to a single V gene segment were excluded from the earlier analysis of 450 to 650 of the donors. An earlier analysis of 500 to 700 of the donors classified V segments as functional when productive rearrangements were above 56.7% and as segregating when the standard deviation between donors was above 5%. A statistical classification framework was developed to diagnose cytomegalovirus status using the catalog of TCR beta chain sequences. A later analysis assigned V and J genes by comparing TCR nucleotide sequences with IMGT/GENE-DB human TR gene sequences. A later analysis assigned CDR3 sequences and most-parsimonious VDJ recombination scenarios with the TCRdist pipeline. In a later analysis, each TCR beta chain was defined by its CDR3 amino acid sequence together with its V-gene family, and reads without a unique V-gene family were excluded. As a way to deal with suspected cross-contamination and a sequencing artifact, a later analysis dropped hundreds of nucleotide sequences that were highly shared and had low generation probability. In a later analysis, a clonal expansion index was calculated for each public chain from normalized within-repertoire ranks of inferred template counts. A later analysis computed generation probabilities with a VDJ recombination model fitted to out-of-frame rearrangements, and checked the results against IGoR. In a later analysis, TCR-TCR, TCR-HLA and TCR-CMV co-occurrence was scored with hypergeometric tests, and a repertoire-size bias correction was applied to TCR pairs. False discovery rates were estimated in a later analysis by permuting HLA or CMV assignments 20 times. A later analysis grouped co-occurring TCRs with DBSCAN, adding TCRdist sequence similarity when clustering within HLA-allele-positive subsets. Repertoires with fewer than 30,000 or more than 120,000 public chains were left out of co-occurrence clustering, as were a handful of repertoires with anomalous nucleotide sharing. As stored in TCRdb, this immuneACCESS dataset retains in-frame rearrangements with V and J assigned. A fraction of the clones does not appear; measured against another copy, unresolved V genes explain less than half of the discrepancy, and the remainder lacks a known reason. Clone size and V and J calls were adopted from that table, with D and trimming inferred from the DNA. A total of around 200,000 clones appear in this sample, approximately 75% of them only once. The ten largest make up approximately 5% of the sample.

To note about this clone: Its antigen specificity is not known. The record has no base qualities; no much larger clone is one base away.

Sequenced material: PBMCs. The chain uses TRBV7-9 and TRBJ2-7, and TRBD1 matches 8 of the central bases. This TCR was recovered from a man aged 25-40 years in good health and CMV-seropositive. The nucleotide sequence reads TGTGCCAGCAGCCCCGTGACAGGGGCAGGCTTGTACGAGCAGTACTTC. The encoded protein is CASSPVTGAGLYEQYF.